These T cell receptor beta chains were read from a single sample in a study of CD8 T cell repertoires and HIV-1 epitope variants. Produced via immunoSEQ multiplex PCR; TCRdb's table is partial and in-frame only. The table shows about 5,000 clones, with around 71% occurring only once. Their antigen targets remain unknown. The sequencing input was cultured CD8+ T cells derived from PBMCs. The source is a male donor with HIV. CDR3s leave out the opening cysteine and the closing phenylalanine or tryptophan.

V gene	J gene	CDR3 protein
TRBV5-1	TRBJ2-1	ASSLNRGTNEQF
TRBV28	TRBJ1-1	ASSSPGTGVISTEAF
TRBV7-3	TRBJ2-5	ASSLGSGEQETQY
TRBV7-7	TRBJ2-1	ASSPQGGYNEQF
TRBV29-1	TRBJ2-5	SARTGGRETQY
TRBV7-2	TRBJ1-2	ASSLLGAGVNYGYT
TRBV27	TRBJ1-6	ASSPQGESYNSPLH
TRBV6-5	TRBJ2-1	ASSLSGRALDEQF
TRBV25-1	TRBJ1-5	ASSEYRVGQPQH
TRBV5-1	TRBJ1-5	ASSPTGHQPQH
TRBV25-1	TRBJ1-3	ASSDFGSSGNTIY
TRBV7-2	TRBJ2-1	ASSPPTAPNEQF
TRBV7-3	TRBJ2-7	ASSLSGWDEQY
TRBV5-5	TRBJ1-5	ASSLAWQTGQPQH
TRBV10-3	TRBJ2-3	AISGEKNTQY